The clone carrying this T cell receptor (beta chain) was counted a single time. This specimen comes from a study of siplizumab effects on memory and regulatory T cells. Sequenced by immunoSEQ multiplex PCR; TCRdb stores in-frame clones only, minus some. The table has about 100,000 clones, 80% to 95% seen once; the top ten hold just over 2.5%. This receptor was taken from a human donor in good health. Some clones in this sample may be carry-over from other donors' samples. The sequenced sample consisted of CD4+ T cells sorted from blood.

The CDR3 region is CASSLASDTNQPQHF. CDR3 bases: TGCGCCAGCAGCTTGGCCTCGGACACCAATCAGCCCCAGCATTTT. The chain couples TRBV5-1 to TRBJ1-5; D perhaps matches TRBD1 (5 bases). This CDR3 has 15 residues. V was pared by 0 bases and J by 3 bases, with 10 bases between. Germline lookup yields CDR1 SGHRS and CDR2 YFSETQ.